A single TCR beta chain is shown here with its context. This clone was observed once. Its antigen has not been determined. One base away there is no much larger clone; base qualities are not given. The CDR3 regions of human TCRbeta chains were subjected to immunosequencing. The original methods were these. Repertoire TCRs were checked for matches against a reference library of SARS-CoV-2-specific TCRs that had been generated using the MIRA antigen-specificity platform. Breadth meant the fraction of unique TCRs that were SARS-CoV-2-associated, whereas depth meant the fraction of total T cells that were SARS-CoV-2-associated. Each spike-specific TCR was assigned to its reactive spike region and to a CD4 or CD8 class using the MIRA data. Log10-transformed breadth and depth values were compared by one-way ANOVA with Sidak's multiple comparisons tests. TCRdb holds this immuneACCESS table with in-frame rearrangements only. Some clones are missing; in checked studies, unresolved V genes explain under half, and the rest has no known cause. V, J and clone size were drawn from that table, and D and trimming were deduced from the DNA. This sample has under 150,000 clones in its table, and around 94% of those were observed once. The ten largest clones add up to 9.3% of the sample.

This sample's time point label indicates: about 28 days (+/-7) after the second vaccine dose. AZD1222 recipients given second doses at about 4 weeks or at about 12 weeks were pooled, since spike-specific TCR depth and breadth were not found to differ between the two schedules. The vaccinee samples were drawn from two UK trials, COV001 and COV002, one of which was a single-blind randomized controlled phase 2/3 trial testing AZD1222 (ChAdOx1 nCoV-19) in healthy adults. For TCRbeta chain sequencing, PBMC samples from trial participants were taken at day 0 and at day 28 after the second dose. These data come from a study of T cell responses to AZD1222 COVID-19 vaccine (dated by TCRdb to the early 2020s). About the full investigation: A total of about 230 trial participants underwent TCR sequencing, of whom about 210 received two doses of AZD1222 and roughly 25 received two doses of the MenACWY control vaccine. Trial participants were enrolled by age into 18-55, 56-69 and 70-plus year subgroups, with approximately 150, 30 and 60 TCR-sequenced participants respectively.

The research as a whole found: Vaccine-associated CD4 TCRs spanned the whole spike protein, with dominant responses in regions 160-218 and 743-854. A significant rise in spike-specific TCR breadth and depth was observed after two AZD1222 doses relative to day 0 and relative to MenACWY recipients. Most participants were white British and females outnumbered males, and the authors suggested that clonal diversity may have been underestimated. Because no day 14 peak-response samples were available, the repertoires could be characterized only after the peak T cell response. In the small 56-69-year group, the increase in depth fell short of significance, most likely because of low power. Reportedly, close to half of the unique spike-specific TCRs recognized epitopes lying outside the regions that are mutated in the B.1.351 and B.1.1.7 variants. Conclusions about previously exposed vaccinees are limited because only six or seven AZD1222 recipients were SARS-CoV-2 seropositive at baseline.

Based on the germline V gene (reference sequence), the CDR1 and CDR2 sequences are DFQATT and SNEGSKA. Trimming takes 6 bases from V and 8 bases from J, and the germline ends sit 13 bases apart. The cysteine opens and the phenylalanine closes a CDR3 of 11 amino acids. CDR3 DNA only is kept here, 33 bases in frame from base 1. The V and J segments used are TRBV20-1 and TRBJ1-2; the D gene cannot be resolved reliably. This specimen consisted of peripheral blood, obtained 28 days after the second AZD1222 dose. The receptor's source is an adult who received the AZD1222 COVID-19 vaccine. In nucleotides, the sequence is TGCAGTGCCCCCCCCGCCGCGGGCTACACCTTC. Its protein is CSAPPAAGYTF.